This T cell receptor (beta chain) was identified during a study of identical twins. This clonotype was counted at least ten times. No antigen is known for it. Overall study results and limits: Conclusions rested on cross-sectional statistics rather than following the same donors. Sharing of beta out-of-frame sequences by twins showed a weaker excess. Reduced insertions were recorded for abundant cord blood beta clonotypes, with no such pattern in memory repertoires.

cDNA carried unique molecular identifiers, and a universal primer site was added by template switching. TCRdb independently ran MiXCR on the 5' RACE reads; one entry per CDR3 protein. The table lists hundreds of thousands of distinct CDR3 sequences, around 6.1% of them singletons. Germline CDR1 reads SQVTM; CDR2 reads ANQGSEA. Trimming took off 7 bases at V and 11 bases at J, with 26 bases between the two ends. The CDR3 loop spans 14 amino acids. This TCR was sampled from a young man in good health. Specimen: naive T cells sorted from blood. This chain links TRBV29-1 with TRBJ1-1; no clear D gene. In DNA, the CDR3 is TGCAGCGCCCGGGGTCATCCAAGTTCCCGCGTCGCTTTCTTT. Protein: CSARGHPSSRVAFF. The entire variable domain, with the rest obtained from reference TRBV29-1 and TRBJ1-1, is as follows: SAVISQKPSRDICQRGTSLTIQCQVDSQVTMMFWYRQQPGQSLTLIATANQGSEATYESGFVIDKFPISRPNLTFSTLTVSNMSPEDSSIYLCSARGHPSSRVAFFGQGTRLTVV.